Reported below is one TCR beta chain. The junction differs from germline at one of its ends, possibly a read error. This record belongs to a study of shared clonotypes between healthy human individuals. This CDR3 comprises 19 residues. Germline CDR1 and CDR2: SGHRS and YFSETQ. DNA at around 190 ng, roughly 30,000 T cell genomes, went into sorted-subset replicate PCRs. TCRdb keeps only in-frame clones here, not all; method: immunoSEQ multiplex PCR. Of approximately 340,000 clones listed, roughly 70% are singletons. Participating donors were healthy, HIV-negative adults free of recent acute infections or vaccinations. Partitioning of CD4+ cells yielded a CD45RA+ naive subset and a CD45RA-negative memory subset.

This clonotype was obtained from a man aged 25 to 40 in good health. J is TRBJ1-1 and V is TRBV5-1; 7 bases fit TRBD1. The material sequenced was memory CD4+ T cells sorted from blood. The subset was: CD45RA-negative fraction. CDR3 in amino acids: CASRLGIWDSGRQGTEAFF. The CDR3 nucleotides are TGCGCCAGCAGATTGGGTATATGGGACAGTGGGAGGCAGGGCACTGAAGCTTTCTTT.